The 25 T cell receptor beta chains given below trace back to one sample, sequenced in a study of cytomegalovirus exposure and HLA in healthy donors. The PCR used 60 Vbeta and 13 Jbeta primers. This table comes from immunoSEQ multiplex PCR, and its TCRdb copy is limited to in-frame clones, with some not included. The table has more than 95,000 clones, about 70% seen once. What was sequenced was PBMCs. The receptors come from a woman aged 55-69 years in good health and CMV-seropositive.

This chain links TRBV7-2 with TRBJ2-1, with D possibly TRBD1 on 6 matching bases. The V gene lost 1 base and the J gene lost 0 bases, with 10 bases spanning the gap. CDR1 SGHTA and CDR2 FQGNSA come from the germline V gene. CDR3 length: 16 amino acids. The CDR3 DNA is TGTGCCAGCAGCTTAGAAGGGACAACCTCCTACAATGAGCAGTTCTTC. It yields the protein CASSLEGTTSYNEQFF.

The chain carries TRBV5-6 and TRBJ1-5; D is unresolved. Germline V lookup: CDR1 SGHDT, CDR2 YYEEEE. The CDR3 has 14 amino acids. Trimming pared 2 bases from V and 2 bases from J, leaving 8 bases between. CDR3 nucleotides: TGTGCCAGCAGCTTTTTCACAGGCAATCAGCCCCAGCATTTT. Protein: CASSFFTGNQPQHF.

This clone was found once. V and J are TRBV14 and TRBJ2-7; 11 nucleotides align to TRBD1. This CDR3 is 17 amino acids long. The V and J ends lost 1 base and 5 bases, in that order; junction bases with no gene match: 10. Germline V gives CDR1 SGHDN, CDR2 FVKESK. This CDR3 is CASSQVDRGRFPHEQYF. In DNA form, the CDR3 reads TGTGCCAGCAGCCAAGTGGACAGGGGGCGCTTTCCCCACGAGCAGTACTTC.

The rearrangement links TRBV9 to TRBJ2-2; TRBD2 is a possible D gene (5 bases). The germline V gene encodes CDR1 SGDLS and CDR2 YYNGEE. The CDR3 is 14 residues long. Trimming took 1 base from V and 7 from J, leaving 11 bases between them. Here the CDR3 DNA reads TGTGCCAGCAGCGTACCCCGGGAAAGCGGGGAGCTGTTTTTT. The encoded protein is CASSVPRESGELFF.

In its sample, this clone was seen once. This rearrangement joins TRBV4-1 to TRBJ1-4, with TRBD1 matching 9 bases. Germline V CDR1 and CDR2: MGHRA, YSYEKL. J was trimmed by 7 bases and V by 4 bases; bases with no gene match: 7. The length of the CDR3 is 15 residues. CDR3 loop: CASSRAGTGTEKLFF. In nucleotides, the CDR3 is TGCGCCAGCAGCCGAGCCGGGACAGGGACTGAAAAACTGTTTTTT.

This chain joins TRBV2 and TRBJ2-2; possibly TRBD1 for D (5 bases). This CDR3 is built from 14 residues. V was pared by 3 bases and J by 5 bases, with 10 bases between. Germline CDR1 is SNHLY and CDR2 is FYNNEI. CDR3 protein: CASSEQGSTGELFF. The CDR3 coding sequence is TGTGCCAGCAGTGAGCAGGGATCGACCGGGGAGCTGTTTTTT.

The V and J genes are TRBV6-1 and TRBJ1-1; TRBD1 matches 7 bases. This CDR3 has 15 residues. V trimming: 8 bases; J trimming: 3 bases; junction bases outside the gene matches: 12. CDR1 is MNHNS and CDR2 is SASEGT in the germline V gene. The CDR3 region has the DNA TGTGCCAGCGGGAGAACAGGGGAGAGGTACACTGAAGCTTTCTTT. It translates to CASGRTGERYTEAFF.

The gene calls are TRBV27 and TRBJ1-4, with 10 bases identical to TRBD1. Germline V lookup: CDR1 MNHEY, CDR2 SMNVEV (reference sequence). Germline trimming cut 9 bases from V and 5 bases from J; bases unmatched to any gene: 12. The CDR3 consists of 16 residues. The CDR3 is CASRDRGGLLNEKLFF. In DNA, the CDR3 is TGTGCCAGTAGGGACAGGGGCGGACTTTTAAATGAAAAACTGTTTTTT.

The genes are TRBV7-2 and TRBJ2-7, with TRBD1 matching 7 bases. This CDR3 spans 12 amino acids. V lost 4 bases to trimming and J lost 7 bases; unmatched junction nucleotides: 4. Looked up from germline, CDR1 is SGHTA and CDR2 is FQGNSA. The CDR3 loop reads CASSYNRGEQYF. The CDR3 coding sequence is TGTGCCAGCAGCTACAACAGGGGTGAGCAGTACTTC.

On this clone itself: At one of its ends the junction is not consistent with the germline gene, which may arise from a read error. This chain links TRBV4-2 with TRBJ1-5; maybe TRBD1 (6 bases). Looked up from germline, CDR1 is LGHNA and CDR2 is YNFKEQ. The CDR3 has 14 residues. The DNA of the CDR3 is TGTGCCAGCAACCAAGGGGGAGGCAATCAGCCCCAGCATTTT. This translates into CASNQGGGNQPQHF.

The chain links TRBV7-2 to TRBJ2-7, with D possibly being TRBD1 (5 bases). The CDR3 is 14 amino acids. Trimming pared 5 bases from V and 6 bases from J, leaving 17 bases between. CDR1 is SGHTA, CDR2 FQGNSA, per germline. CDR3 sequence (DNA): TGTGCCAGCAGCCCAAAGGGGAAGGTGAGCGAGCAGTACTTC. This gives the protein CASSPKGKVSEQYF.

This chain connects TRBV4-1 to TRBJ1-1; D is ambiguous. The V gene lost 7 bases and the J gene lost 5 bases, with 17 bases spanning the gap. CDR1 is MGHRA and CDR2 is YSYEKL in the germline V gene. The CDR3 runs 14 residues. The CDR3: CASTPRGAGTEAFF. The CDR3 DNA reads TGCGCCAGCACCCCTCGGGGAGCTGGAACTGAAGCTTTCTTT.

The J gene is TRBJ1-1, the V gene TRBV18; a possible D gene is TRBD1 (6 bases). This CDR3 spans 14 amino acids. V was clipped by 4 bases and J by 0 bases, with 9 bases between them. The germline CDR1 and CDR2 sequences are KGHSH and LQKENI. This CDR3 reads CASSQQGLNTEAFF. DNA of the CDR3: TGTGCCAGCTCACAGCAGGGGCTGAACACTGAAGCTTTCTTT.

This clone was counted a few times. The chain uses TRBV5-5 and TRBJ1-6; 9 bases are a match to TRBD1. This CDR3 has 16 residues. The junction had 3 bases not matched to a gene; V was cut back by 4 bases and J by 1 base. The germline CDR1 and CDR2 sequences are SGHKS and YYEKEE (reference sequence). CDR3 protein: CASSIGQGSYNSPLHF. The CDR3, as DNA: TGTGCCAGCAGCATCGGACAGGGGTCCTATAATTCACCCCTCCACTTT.

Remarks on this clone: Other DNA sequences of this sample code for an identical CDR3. The CDR3 nucleotides read TGTGCCAGCAGGCAGGGTAATAGCAATCAGCCCCAGCATTTT. Residues: CASRQGNSNQPQHF. The chain is built from TRBV2 and TRBJ1-5, with D tentatively TRBD1 (5 bases). Deletions cut 6 bases from V and 0 bases from J, with 9 bases between. The CDR3 has 14 residues. Germline V CDR1 and CDR2: SNHLY, FYNNEI.

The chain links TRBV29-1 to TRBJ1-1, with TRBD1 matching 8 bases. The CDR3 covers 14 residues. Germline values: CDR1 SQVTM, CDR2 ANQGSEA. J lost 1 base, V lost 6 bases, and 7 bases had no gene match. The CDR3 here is CSVPRQGPNTEAFF. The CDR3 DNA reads TGCAGCGTACCCCGACAGGGGCCGAACACTGAAGCTTTCTTT.

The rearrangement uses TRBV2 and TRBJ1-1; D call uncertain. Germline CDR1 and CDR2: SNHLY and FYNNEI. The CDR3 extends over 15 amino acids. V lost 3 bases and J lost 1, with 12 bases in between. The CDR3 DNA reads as TGTGCCAGCAGTGACGAGGGCAGCGCGAACACTGAAGCTTTCTTT. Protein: CASSDEGSANTEAFF.

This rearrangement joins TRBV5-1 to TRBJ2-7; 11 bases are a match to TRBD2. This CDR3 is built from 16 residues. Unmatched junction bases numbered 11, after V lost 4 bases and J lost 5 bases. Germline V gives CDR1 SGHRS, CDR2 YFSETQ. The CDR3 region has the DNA TGCGCCAGCAGCCCGGGGATTAGCGGGGGGGCCCACGAGCAGTACTTC. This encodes CASSPGISGGAHEQYF.

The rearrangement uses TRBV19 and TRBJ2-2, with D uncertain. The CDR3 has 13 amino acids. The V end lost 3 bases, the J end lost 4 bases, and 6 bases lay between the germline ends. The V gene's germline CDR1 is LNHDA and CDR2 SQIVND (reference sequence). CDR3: CASSIVLTGELFF. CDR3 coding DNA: TGTGCCAGTAGTATTGTCCTCACCGGGGAGCTGTTTTTT.

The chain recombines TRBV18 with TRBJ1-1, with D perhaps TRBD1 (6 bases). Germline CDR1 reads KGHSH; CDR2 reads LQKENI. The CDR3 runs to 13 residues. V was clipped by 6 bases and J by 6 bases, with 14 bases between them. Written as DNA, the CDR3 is TGTGCCAGCTCCATGTCAGGGGCCCCTGAAGCTTTCTTT. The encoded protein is CASSMSGAPEAFF.

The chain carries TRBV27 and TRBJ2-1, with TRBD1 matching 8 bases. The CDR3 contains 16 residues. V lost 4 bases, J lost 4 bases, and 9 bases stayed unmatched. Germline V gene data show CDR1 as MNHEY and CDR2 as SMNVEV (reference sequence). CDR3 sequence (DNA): TGTGCCAGCAGTTACTATGACAGGGGCGCATACAATGAGCAGTTCTTC. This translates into CASSYYDRGAYNEQFF.

The CDR3 coding sequence is TGTGCCAGCAGCTTAGCCCTAGGACAGCTCTACGAGCAGTACTTC. As protein: CASSLALGQLYEQYF. The V and J genes are TRBV7-8 and TRBJ2-7, with D maybe TRBD1 (6 bases). Trimming removed 0 bases at V and 3 bases at J, with 12 bases between. The CDR3 consists of 15 residues. The germline CDR1 and CDR2 sequences are SGHVS and FQNEAQ. The full variable domain, its missing parts supplied by reference TRBV7-8 and TRBJ2-7, is GAGVSQSPRYKVAKRGQDVALRCDPISGHVSLFWYQQALGQGPEFLTYFQNEAQLDKSGLPSDRFFAERPEGSVSTLKIQRTQQEDSAVYLCASSLALGQLYEQYFGPGTRLTVT.

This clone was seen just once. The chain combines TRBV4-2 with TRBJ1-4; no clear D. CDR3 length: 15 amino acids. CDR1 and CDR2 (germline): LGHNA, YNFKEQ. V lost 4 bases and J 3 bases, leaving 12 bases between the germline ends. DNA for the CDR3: TGTGCCAGCAGCCCCCGGGGTGAGGCTAATGAAAAACTGTTTTTT. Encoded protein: CASSPRGEANEKLFF.

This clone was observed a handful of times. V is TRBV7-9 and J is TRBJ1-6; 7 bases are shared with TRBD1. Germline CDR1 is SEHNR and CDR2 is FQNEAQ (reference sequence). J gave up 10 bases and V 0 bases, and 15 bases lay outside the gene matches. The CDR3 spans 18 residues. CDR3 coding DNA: TGTGCCAGCAGCTTAGCGACGACAGGGTCATTTCATGACTCACCCCTCCACTTT. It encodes CASSLATTGSFHDSPLHF.

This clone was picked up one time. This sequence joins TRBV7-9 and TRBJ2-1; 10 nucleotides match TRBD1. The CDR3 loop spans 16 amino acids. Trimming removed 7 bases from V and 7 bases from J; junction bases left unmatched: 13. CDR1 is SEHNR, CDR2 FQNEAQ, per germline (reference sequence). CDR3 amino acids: CASNDNPGQGLNEQFF. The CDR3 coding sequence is TGTGCCAGCAACGACAACCCGGGACAGGGGTTGAATGAGCAGTTCTTC.